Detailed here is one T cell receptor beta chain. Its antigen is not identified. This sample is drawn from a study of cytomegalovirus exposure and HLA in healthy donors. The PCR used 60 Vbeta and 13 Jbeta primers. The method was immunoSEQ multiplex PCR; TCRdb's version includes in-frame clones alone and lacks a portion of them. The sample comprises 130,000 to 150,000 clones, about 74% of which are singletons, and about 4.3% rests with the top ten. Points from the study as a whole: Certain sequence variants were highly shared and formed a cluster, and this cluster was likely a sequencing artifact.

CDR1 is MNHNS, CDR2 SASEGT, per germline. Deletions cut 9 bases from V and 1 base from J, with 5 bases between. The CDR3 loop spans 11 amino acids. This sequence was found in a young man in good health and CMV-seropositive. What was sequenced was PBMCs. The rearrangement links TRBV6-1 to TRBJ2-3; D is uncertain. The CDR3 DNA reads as TGTGCCAGTAGCCGCACAGATACGCAGTATTTT. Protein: CASSRTDTQYF.